This T cell receptor beta chain was recovered during a study of T cells after yellow fever vaccination. Study outcomes and limitations: Subsequent to the booster, the majority of primary-vaccination clones reappeared (roughly 95% CD4, 88% CD8). Although the secondary response was weaker, it peaked faster, at day 5 versus 15.

CDR3 size: 15 residues. V was cut by 4 bases and J by 1 base, with 15 bases left in between. Germline V gene data show CDR1 as DFQATT and CDR2 as SNEGSKA (reference sequence). As TCR cDNA was made by 5'RACE template switching, a universal primer site and UMIs were added. TCRdb re-called the 5' RACE reads with MiXCR, one entry per CDR3 protein. The sample contains about 360,000 distinct CDR3 sequences, 6.2% of which appear only once. This clonotype turned up a few times. Antigen specificity is unknown. The material sequenced was PBMCs, taken 5 days after the yellow fever booster vaccination. The V and J genes are TRBV20-1 and TRBJ2-3; D might be TRBD2 (6 bases). The source is a man aged 25-45 years who received the YFV17D yellow fever vaccine. CDR3 loop: CSATSDGIGTDTQYF. The CDR3 DNA reads as TGCAGTGCTACTAGCGATGGGATCGGCACAGATACGCAGTATTTT.